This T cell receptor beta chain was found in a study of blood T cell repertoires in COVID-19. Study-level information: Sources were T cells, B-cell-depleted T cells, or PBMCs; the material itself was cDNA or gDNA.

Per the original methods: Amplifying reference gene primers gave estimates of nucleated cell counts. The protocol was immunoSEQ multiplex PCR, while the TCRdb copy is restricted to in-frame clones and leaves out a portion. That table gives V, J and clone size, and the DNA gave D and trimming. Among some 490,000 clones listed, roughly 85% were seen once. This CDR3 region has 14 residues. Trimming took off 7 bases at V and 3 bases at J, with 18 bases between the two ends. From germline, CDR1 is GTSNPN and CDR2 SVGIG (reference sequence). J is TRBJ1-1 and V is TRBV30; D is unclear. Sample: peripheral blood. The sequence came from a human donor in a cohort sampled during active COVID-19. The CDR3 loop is CASTSEGRHTEAFF. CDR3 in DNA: TGTGCCTCCACAAGTGAGGGAAGGCACACTGAAGCTTTCTTT.